The present TCR beta chain was sequenced within a study of T cells after yellow fever vaccination. This clonotype appeared many times. Its antigen remains unknown. Study-wide results and limits: The study re-detected most primary-vaccination clones after the booster (approximately 97% CD4, 80% to 90% CD8).

A single record per CDR3 protein comes from TCRdb applying MiXCR to the 5' RACE reads. The sample carries more than 120,000 distinct CDR3 sequences, less than 9.5% recorded once. CDR3 length: 15 residues. The germline CDR1 and CDR2 sequences are SGDLS and YYNGEE. V dropped 0 bases and J dropped 5 bases, with 15 bases sitting between them. Sequenced material: CD4+ T cells sorted from PBMCs, taken 5 days after the yellow fever booster vaccination. This sequence originates from a man aged 25 to 40 who received the YFV17D yellow fever vaccine. This chain joins TRBV9 and TRBJ2-7; D may be TRBD1 (5 bases). The CDR3 protein is CASSVGFRDRNEQYF. CDR3 in DNA: TGTGCCAGCAGCGTAGGGTTCAGGGATCGCAACGAGCAGTACTTC.